The rows below give T cell receptor beta chains drawn from one sample of a study of STAT5B mutations in CD4+ large granular lymphocyte leukemia. Here immunoSEQ multiplex PCR was the method, and the copy in TCRdb shows in-frame clones only, minus some. This table has around 48,000 clones, approximately 70% appearing once. The specimen was CD4+ T cells from blood buffy coats. These receptors were collected from a human donor in good health. Each CDR3 is given with its conserved first and last residue. A D gene is named only where the DNA matches it firmly. Only part of the rows carry a size: once, few, many, or a class if the clone is expanded.

V gene	J gene	clone size	CDR3 length	D gene	CDR3 protein	CDR3 DNA
TRBV5-1	TRBJ1-2	NA	14	TRBD1	CASSSDRVGEGYTF	TGCGCCAGCAGCTCGGACAGGGTGGGAGAGGGCTACACCTTC
TRBV7-9	TRBJ2-3	NA	16	TRBD2	CASSRGLAGEIDTQYF	TGTGCCAGCAGCCGGGGACTAGCGGGGGAGATAGATACGCAGTATTTT
TRBV5-1	TRBJ2-1	NA	15	TRBD2	CASNDLAGGMNEQFF	TGCGCCAGCAACGATCTAGCGGGGGGGATGAATGAGCAGTTCTTC
TRBV6-5	TRBJ1-3	NA	16	NA	CASSYGSGVEGNTIYF	TGTGCCAGCAGTTACGGTTCGGGGGTTGAGGGAAACACCATATATTTT
TRBV4-2	TRBJ2-1	once	17	TRBD2	CASSPSSGGATYNEQFF	TGTGCCAGCAGCCCTTCCTCCGGGGGGGCTACATACAATGAGCAGTTCTTC
TRBV5-1	TRBJ1-4	NA	14	TRBD1	CASSTGQGGEKLFF	TGCGCCAGCAGCACGGGACAGGGTGGGGAAAAACTGTTTTTT
TRBV30	TRBJ2-5	NA	15	TRBD1	CAWSVKGTGEETQYF	TGTGCCTGGAGTGTAAAGGGGACAGGGGAAGAGACCCAGTACTTC
TRBV19	TRBJ1-1	NA	14	TRBD1	CASTPKGANTEAFF	TGTGCCAGTACCCCGAAGGGGGCGAACACTGAAGCTTTCTTT
TRBV6-1	TRBJ1-6	NA	13	NA	CASSDYLNSPLHF	TGTGCCAGCAGTGATTACCTCAATTCACCCCTCCACTTT
TRBV28	TRBJ1-1	NA	13	NA	CASSLVEGAEAFF	TGTGCCAGCAGTTTAGTGGAGGGCGCTGAAGCTTTCTTT
TRBV23-1	TRBJ1-1	NA	14	NA	CASSRLRRNTEAFF	TGCGCCAGCAGTCGTCTTAGGCGTAACACTGAAGCTTTCTTT
TRBV27	TRBJ2-2	NA	20	TRBD2	CASSLYGGLVAGVNTGELFF	TGTGCCAGCAGTTTATATGGAGGGTTGGTAGCGGGGGTGAACACCGGGGAGCTGTTTTTT
TRBV6-6	TRBJ1-5	NA	15	NA	CASSYIGDFNQPQHF	TGTGCCAGCAGTTACATAGGGGACTTCAATCAGCCCCAGCATTTT
TRBV6-5	TRBJ1-6	few	16	NA	CASSYSFPDGNSPLHF	TGTGCCAGCAGTTACTCATTCCCGGATGGTAATTCACCCCTCCACTTT
TRBV15	TRBJ2-2	NA	15	TRBD1	CATSRQGVNTGELFF	TGTGCCACCAGCAGACAGGGGGTGAACACCGGGGAGCTGTTTTTT
TRBV20-1	TRBJ2-3	NA	11	NA	CSASQGPTQYF	TGCAGTGCTAGCCAGGGGCCGACGCAGTATTTT
TRBV19	TRBJ1-5	few	14	NA	CASSIMGSNQPQHF	TGTGCCAGTAGTATAATGGGCAGCAATCAGCCCCAGCATTTT
TRBV7-2	TRBJ2-7	NA	14	NA	CASSSLTGSYEQYF	TGTGCCAGCAGCTCCCTGACAGGCTCCTACGAGCAGTACTTC
TRBV6-6	TRBJ1-2	NA	13	NA	CASLPGSANGYTF	TGTGCCAGCCTACCTGGGAGCGCAAATGGCTACACCTTC
TRBV7-6	TRBJ2-2	NA	14	NA	CASSLVPNTGELFF	TGTGCCAGCAGCTTAGTCCCAAACACCGGGGAGCTGTTTTTT
TRBV7-7	TRBJ2-7	NA	13	TRBD1	CASSRDRTYEQYF	TGTGCTAGCAGCCGGGACAGAACCTACGAGCAGTACTTC
TRBV2	TRBJ1-4	NA	13	NA	CASRREAGEKLFF	TGTGCCAGCCGCAGGGAGGCGGGTGAAAAACTGTTTTTT
TRBV29-1	TRBJ1-2	NA	14	NA	CSAGTHTKRYGYTF	TGCAGCGCCGGGACACACACCAAACGCTATGGCTACACCTTC
TRBV19	TRBJ2-3	few	20	TRBD2	CASSIMRSGGTSVGTDTQYF	TGTGCCAGTAGTATAATGAGGAGCGGCGGTACTAGCGTGGGCACAGATACGCAGTATTTT
TRBV18	TRBJ2-5	NA	15	NA	CASSPPREVRGTQYF	TGTGCCAGCTCCCCTCCCAGAGAGGTTCGGGGGACCCAGTACTTC
TRBV7-3	TRBJ2-2	NA	14	NA	CASRPQGNTGELFF	TGTGCCAGCAGGCCACAGGGGAACACCGGGGAGCTGTTTTTT
TRBV11-2	TRBJ1-5	NA	13	NA	CASTPTSNQPQHF	TGTGCCAGCACCCCCACGAGCAATCAGCCCCAGCATTTT
TRBV7-2	TRBJ2-1	NA	12	NA	CASSLRDNEQFF	TGTGCCAGCAGCTTAAGGGACAATGAGCAGTTCTTC
TRBV5-1	TRBJ2-2	NA	16	NA	CASSLLGGPNTGELFF	TGCGCCAGCAGCTTGTTAGGGGGACCGAACACCGGGGAGCTGTTTTTT
TRBV5-6	TRBJ2-6	NA	17	NA	CASSRPGPASGANVLTF	TGTGCCAGCAGCAGACCTGGACCGGCCTCTGGGGCCAACGTCCTGACTTTC
TRBV11-2	TRBJ2-5	NA	13	NA	CASSPGRQETQYF	TGTGCCAGCAGCCCGGGACGTCAAGAGACCCAGTACTTC